This T cell receptor beta chain was identified during a study of technical replicates of blood from a few donors. Sequencing used immunoSEQ multiplex PCR; TCRdb keeps in-frame clones, though not all of them. Of 64,000 or so clones in the sample, approximately 97% are singletons; the top ten hold approximately 0.21%. The sample was T cells isolated from PBMCs. This receptor was identified in a human donor in good health.

The DNA for the CDR3 is TGTGCCAGCAGTTCCCAGGCCGGGACCTACGAGCAGTACTTC. Translated, it gives CASSSQAGTYEQYF. The V and J genes are TRBV6-1 and TRBJ2-7; D is perhaps TRBD2 (5 bases). Trimming removed 5 bases at V and 2 bases at J, with 13 bases between. CDR3 length equals 14 residues. Germline V gives CDR1 MNHNS, CDR2 SASEGT.